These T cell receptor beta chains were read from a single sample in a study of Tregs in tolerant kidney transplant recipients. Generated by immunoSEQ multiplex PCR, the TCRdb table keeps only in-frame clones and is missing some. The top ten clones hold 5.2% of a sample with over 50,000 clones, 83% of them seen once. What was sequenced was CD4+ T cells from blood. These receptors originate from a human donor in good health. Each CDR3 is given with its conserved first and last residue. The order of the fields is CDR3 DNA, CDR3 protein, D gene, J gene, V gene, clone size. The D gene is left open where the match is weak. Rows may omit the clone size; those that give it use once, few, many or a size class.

DNA: TGTGCCAGCAGCTTAGGACTAGCGGGGGGGCCGTGGAGCGAGACCCAGTACTTC
CDR3: CASSLGLAGGPWSETQYF
D: TRBD2
J: TRBJ2-5
V: TRBV7-9
size: .

DNA: TGTGCCAGCAGCGTATCTTCCTATCCCCACGAGCAGTACTTC
CDR3: CASSVSSYPHEQYF
D: .
J: TRBJ2-7
V: TRBV9
size: few

DNA: TGTGCCAGCAGTGACGTCGGGATGAACACCGGGGAGCTGTTTTTT
CDR3: CASSDVGMNTGELFF
D: .
J: TRBJ2-2
V: TRBV25-1
size: .

DNA: TGTGCCAGCAGCTTCGGGGGGTTAGAAGAGACCCAGTACTTC
CDR3: CASSFGGLEETQYF
D: TRBD2
J: TRBJ2-5
V: TRBV5-6
size: .

DNA: TGTGCCAGCAGTTACTCTCCGACAGGGGAAAACATTCAGTACTTC
CDR3: CASSYSPTGENIQYF
D: TRBD1
J: TRBJ2-4
V: TRBV6-6
size: .

DNA: TGTGCCAGCTCACCACTTCGCGAGGAGCAGTTCTTC
CDR3: CASSPLREEQFF
D: .
J: TRBJ2-1
V: TRBV18
size: .

DNA: TGTGCCAGCAGCCCTAGCGGCGGCACAGATACGCAGTATTTT
CDR3: CASSPSGGTDTQYF
D: TRBD2
J: TRBJ2-3
V: TRBV11-2
size: .

DNA: TGTGCCAGCAGCTTCGACAGGGGGAACACTGAAGCTTTCTTT
CDR3: CASSFDRGNTEAFF
D: TRBD1
J: TRBJ1-1
V: TRBV5-6
size: once

DNA: TGTGCCTGGAGTGTCCTCATTCCGTCCCCGGGAACTGGAAACACCATATATTTT
CDR3: CAWSVLIPSPGTGNTIYF
D: .
J: TRBJ1-3
V: TRBV30
size: .

DNA: TGTGCCAGCGGATTTCCACAGGGGGCTCGCTCACCCCTCCACTTT
CDR3: CASGFPQGARSPLHF
D: TRBD1
J: TRBJ1-6
V: TRBV5-6
size: .

DNA: TGTGCCAGCAGCAAAGATACCGATCCCATTTTC
CDR3: CASSKDTDPIF
D: .
J: TRBJ2-3
V: TRBV21-1
size: .

DNA: TGCGCCAGCAGCTCTAGCGGGGTCCAAGAGACCCAGTACTTC
CDR3: CASSSSGVQETQYF
D: TRBD2
J: TRBJ2-5
V: TRBV5-1
size: .

DNA: TGTGCCAGCAGCTCAGCGGGGGCGCAAGAGACCCAGTACTTC
CDR3: CASSSAGAQETQYF
D: TRBD2
J: TRBJ2-5
V: TRBV5-4
size: few

DNA: TGTGCCAGTATGTCGGGGTCGGGTAACACCGGGGAGCTGTTTTTT
CDR3: CASMSGSGNTGELFF
D: .
J: TRBJ2-2
V: TRBV19
size: .

DNA: TGTGCCTGGAGTGTATACGTGAACACTGAAGCTTTCTTT
CDR3: CAWSVYVNTEAFF
D: .
J: TRBJ1-1
V: TRBV30
size: .

DNA: TGTGCCAGCAGCAGACCAGGACAGAGGTATGGCTACACCTTC
CDR3: CASSRPGQRYGYTF
D: .
J: TRBJ1-2
V: TRBV5-6
size: .

DNA: TGCGCCAGCAGGCGCCGGGGCAGCAAAGATTCGGGCCCTCGAAATGAAGCTTTCTTT
CDR3: CASRRRGSKDSGPRNEAFF
D: .
J: TRBJ1-1
V: TRBV5-1
size: .

DNA: TGTGCCAGCAGAGCCCCTGGCGGGCATACGCAGTATTTT
CDR3: CASRAPGGHTQYF
D: .
J: TRBJ2-3
V: TRBV7-9
size: .

DNA: TGTGCCAGCAGCGTTAGGACTACCCTTACCACCGGGGAGCTGTTTTTT
CDR3: CASSVRTTLTTGELFF
D: .
J: TRBJ2-2
V: TRBV9
size: .

DNA: TGTGCCAGCAGTTTAAGGCAGGGGGCAGGGGAGACCCAGTACTTC
CDR3: CASSLRQGAGETQYF
D: TRBD1
J: TRBJ2-5
V: TRBV27
size: .

DNA: TGTGCCAGCAGCCCGTTGGCGGGGGGGCGGAACACCGGGGAGCTGTTTTTT
CDR3: CASSPLAGGRNTGELFF
D: TRBD2
J: TRBJ2-2
V: TRBV9
size: .

DNA: TGTGCCAGCAGCCAACCGGGGAACGGGGAGCTGTTTTTT
CDR3: CASSQPGNGELFF
D: .
J: TRBJ2-2
V: TRBV5-4
size: .

DNA: TGCGCCAGCAGCCGAATCGACAGATTTGGCTACACCTTC
CDR3: CASSRIDRFGYTF
D: .
J: TRBJ1-2
V: TRBV4-3
size: .

DNA: TGCGCCAGCAGCCCCCCCTCGCCAGCGGGAGACCGTGAGCAGTTCTTC
CDR3: CASSPPSPAGDREQFF
D: TRBD2
J: TRBJ2-1
V: TRBV4-1
size: .

DNA: TGTGCCAGCAGCGGCCGACAGTGCTCCTACGAGCAGTACTTC
CDR3: CASSGRQCSYEQYF
D: .
J: TRBJ2-7
V: TRBV7-4
size: .

DNA: TGCGCCAGCAGCCAAGAGTGGCGGAATTCACCCCTCCACTTT
CDR3: CASSQEWRNSPLHF
D: .
J: TRBJ1-6
V: TRBV4-3
size: .

DNA: TGTGCCAGCTTGACAGGGGAGACGAGTCAGCCCCAGCATTTT
CDR3: CASLTGETSQPQHF
D: TRBD1
J: TRBJ1-5
V: TRBV5-4
size: .

DNA: TGCGCCAGCAGCCAAGATTGGGCGGTCTCCTACAATGAGCAGTTCTTC
CDR3: CASSQDWAVSYNEQFF
D: .
J: TRBJ2-1
V: TRBV4-3
size: once